Only a few counts were recorded for the clone carrying this TCR beta chain. Clinical history as reported by participants underpinned cohort assignment. Up to 2 weeks before entering the study, exposed participants had met a COVID-19 case. Sequencing was performed with immunoSEQ multiplex PCR; in TCRdb, only in-frame clones are kept and a portion is missing. This table holds roughly 400,000 clones, roughly 90% found once. This sample is part of a study of blood T cell repertoires in COVID-19. CDR1 and CDR2 (germline): SNHLY, FYNNEI. CDR3 length equals 15 residues. V was clipped by 2 bases and J by 0 bases, with 8 bases between them.

The J gene is TRBJ2-1, the V gene TRBV2; D call uncertain. Sequenced material: PBMCs or T cells enriched from blood (not recorded which). The origin of this receptor is a woman in her thirties or forties who had been exposed to COVID-19. The CDR3 spells CASSEPRSSYNEQFF. DNA for the CDR3: TGTGCCAGCAGTGAACCCCGGAGCTCCTACAATGAGCAGTTCTTC.